This T cell receptor beta chain was sequenced in a study of cytomegalovirus exposure and HLA in healthy donors. The PCR made use of 60 Vbeta and 13 Jbeta primers. Method: immunoSEQ multiplex PCR; TCRdb's copy keeps in-frame clones and lacks some. The sample lists about 130,000 clones; around 77% were seen once. This CDR3 spans 15 amino acids. Deletions cut 1 base from V and 6 bases from J, with 19 bases between. Germline CDR1 reads GTSNPN; CDR2 reads SVGIG (reference sequence). On this clone itself: Antigen unknown.

Study outcomes and limitations: Later, an analysis found that common viral pathogens appeared to be linked with several of the most significant clusters.

Sequencing input: PBMCs. This clonotype originated in a man aged 50 to 60 in good health and CMV-seronegative. The chain carries TRBV30 and TRBJ2-7; D is possibly TRBD1 (5 bases). CDR3 in amino acids: CAWSGKSSGWTEQYF. DNA for the CDR3: TGTGCCTGGAGTGGGAAAAGTTCAGGGTGGACCGAGCAGTACTTC.